This entry lists 16 T cell receptor beta chains sequenced from one sample in a study of shared clonotypes between healthy human individuals. Profiled with immunoSEQ multiplex PCR; TCRdb holds only in-frame clones, not every one. The sample has over 850,000 clones, 75% to 80% seen once. The sequenced material came from memory CD4+ T cells from PBMCs. The subset: CD45RA-negative fraction. Receptors were obtained from a man between 18 and 29 years old in good health. Some clones in this sample may be carry-over from other donors' samples.

The chain combines TRBV7-6 with TRBJ2-5; weak D call: TRBD1 (5 bases). This CDR3 spans 16 amino acids. The V end lost 0 bases, the J end lost 8 bases, and 19 bases lay between the germline ends. Germline V gene data show CDR1 as SGHVS and CDR2 as FNYEAQ. CDR3 region: CASSLAARQTFETQYF. CDR3 nucleotides: TGTGCCAGCAGCTTAGCGGCCAGACAGACATTTGAAACCCAGTACTTC.

This sequence joins TRBV5-1 and TRBJ2-1, with a weak D call TRBD2 (7 bases). CDR3 length equals 16 residues. Trimming removed 4 bases from V and 6 bases from J, with 20 bases in between. Germline values: CDR1 SGHRS, CDR2 YFSETQ. The CDR3 sequence is CASSPLRAGTLNEQFF. CDR3 DNA: TGCGCCAGCAGCCCTCTTCGAGCGGGGACACTCAATGAGCAGTTCTTC.

This chain joins TRBV21-1 and TRBJ1-4; whether TRBD1, the table's D call, matches the DNA was not checked. TRBV21-1 is tagged as a pseudogene. This CDR3 contains 17 residues. The CDR3 is CASSTIGTGFGLEKLFF. The CDR3, as DNA: TGTGCCAGCAGCACTATTGGGACAGGATTTGGTTTAGAAAAACTGTTTTTT.

This chain joins TRBV6-5 and TRBJ2-2, with TRBD1 identical over 8 bases. Losses at the gene ends were 1 base for V and 3 bases for J; bases not matched to a gene: 4. Germline lookup yields CDR1 MNHEY and CDR2 SVGAGI. The CDR3 runs 16 residues. Here the CDR3 reads CASSYWDRIYTGELFF. CDR3 coding DNA: TGTGCCAGCAGTTACTGGGACAGGATCTACACCGGGGAGCTGTTTTTT.

This chain joins TRBV2 and TRBJ1-5, with D tentatively TRBD1 (6 bases). CDR1 SNHLY and CDR2 FYNNEI come from the germline V gene. Trimming took off 6 bases at V and 4 bases at J, with 10 bases between the two ends. This CDR3 is built from 13 residues. The CDR3 DNA reads as TGTGCCAGCAGGGGGGGGGCGAATCAGCCCCAGCATTTT. This translates into CASRGGANQPQHF. Drawing the rest from reference TRBV2 and TRBJ1-5, the complete variable domain is EPEVTQTPSHQVTQMGQEVILRCVPISNHLYFYWYRQILGQKVEFLVSFYNNEISEKSEIFDDQFSVERPDGSNFTLKIRSTKLEDSAMYFCASRGGANQPQHFGDGTRLSIL.

The chain combines TRBV10-3 with TRBJ2-7; D is unresolved. V lost 6 bases to trimming and J lost 3 bases, with 9 bases between them. Germline CDR1 is ENHRY and CDR2 is SYGVKD. There are 12 residues in the CDR3. The CDR3 spells CAISPRNYEQYF. The DNA of the CDR3 is TGTGCCATCAGCCCACGGAACTACGAGCAGTACTTC.

Regarding this clone: A much larger clone lies a single base off, so this may be a read error. The chain couples TRBV18 to TRBJ2-3; D unresolved. Germline CDR1 KGHSH, CDR2 LQKENI. This CDR3 is 15 amino acids long. Trimming took 3 bases from V and 0 from J, leaving 10 bases between them. The CDR3 DNA follows: TGTGCCAGCTCACCGGCCGCGACTAGCACAGATACGCAGTATTTT. Amino acids: CASSPAATSTDTQYF.

In the case of this clone: The sample contains more than one DNA sequence encoding this CDR3. The V gene is TRBV30, the J gene TRBJ1-6; a possible D gene is TRBD1 (6 bases). Germline loops: CDR1 GTSNPN, CDR2 SVGIG (reference sequence). This CDR3 comprises 13 residues. Trimming stripped 2 bases from V and 8 bases from J, with 10 bases between. CDR3 sequence (DNA): TGTGCCTGGAGTTGGGGGCTGGATTCACCCCTCCACTTT. This encodes CAWSWGLDSPLHF.

This chain joins TRBV11-2 and TRBJ1-2; a weak D match, TRBD1 (5 bases). CDR1 is SGHAT, CDR2 FQNNGV, per germline. CDR3 length equals 13 residues. With 5 bases removed from V and 5 bases from J, the gap between germline ends came to 12 bases. The CDR3 nucleotides are TGTGCCAGCAGCCCAGGGACCGAGTATGGCTACACCTTC. It is translated as CASSPGTEYGYTF.

The chain carries TRBV9 and TRBJ2-5; tentatively, D is TRBD2 (5 bases). This CDR3 region has 16 residues. Germline assignment: CDR1 SGDLS and CDR2 YYNGEE. Trimming removed 0 bases at V and 0 bases at J, with 12 bases between. CDR3 sequence reads: CASSVGGGFYQETQYF. CDR3 coding DNA: TGTGCCAGCAGCGTAGGAGGCGGGTTTTACCAAGAGACCCAGTACTTC.

The chain combines TRBV5-4 with TRBJ2-1; the D gene is possibly TRBD2 (5 bases). V lost 2 bases and J 6 bases, leaving 12 bases between the germline ends. CDR1 and CDR2 (germline): SGHNT, YYREEE (reference sequence). CDR3 size: 14 residues. CDR3 bases: TGTGCCAGCAGCTTCCCGAGGGTCGGCAATGAGCAGTTCTTC. Its translation is CASSFPRVGNEQFF. The whole variable domain, remainder taken from reference TRBV5-4 and TRBJ2-1, is ETGVTQSPTHLIKTRGQQVTLRCSSQSGHNTVSWYQQALGQGPQFIFQYYREEENGRGNFPPRFSGLQFPNYSSELNVNALELDDSALYLCASSFPRVGNEQFFGPGTRLTVL.

The V gene is TRBV27, the J gene TRBJ1-2; 11 positions agree with TRBD1. V shed 7 bases and J 2 bases; nucleotides not matched to a gene: 12. CDR1 is MNHEY and CDR2 is SMNVEV in the germline V gene (reference sequence). The CDR3 has 17 amino acids. CDR3 in amino acids: CASKGRTGTGGNYGYTF. CDR3 coding DNA: TGTGCCAGCAAGGGGAGAACCGGGACAGGGGGAAACTATGGCTACACCTTC.

The chain combines TRBV4-3 with TRBJ1-6; D not resolved. There are 15 residues in the CDR3. Trimming left V 5 bases short and J 7 bases short, with 15 bases between. Germline values: CDR1 LGHNA, CDR2 YSLEER. CDR3 coding DNA: TGCGCCAGCAGCTATACCGGGATCCAAAATTCACCCCTCCACTTT. As protein: CASSYTGIQNSPLHF.

Points on this clone: A junction end diverges from the germline sequence, so it may reflect a read error. This sequence joins TRBV27 and TRBJ2-7, with 9 nucleotides matching TRBD2. The length of the CDR3 is 14 residues. CDR1 and CDR2 from the germline V gene are MNHEY and SMNVEV (reference sequence). The CDR3 here is CASSQGASGTQMGF. CDR3 bases: TGTGCCAGCAGCCAAGGGGCTAGCGGGACTCAGATGGGCTTC.

The chain couples TRBV28 to TRBJ1-1; 10 nucleotides agree with TRBD1. In germline, CDR1 is MDHEN, CDR2 SYDVKM. J gave up 0 bases and V 6 bases, and 10 bases lay outside the gene matches. The CDR3 has 17 residues. The CDR3 reads CASRTGGARGLNTEAFF. DNA of the CDR3: TGTGCCAGCAGGACAGGGGGCGCGCGGGGTCTGAACACTGAAGCTTTCTTT.

V gene TRBV6-1 combines with J gene TRBJ1-1; 8 bases are a match to TRBD1. V trimming: 1 base; J trimming: 7 bases; junction bases outside the gene matches: 2. Germline loops: CDR1 MNHNS, CDR2 SASEGT. The CDR3 spans 13 residues. The CDR3 is CASSEVGQGEAFF. The CDR3 DNA sequence: TGTGCCAGCAGTGAAGTCGGACAGGGTGAAGCTTTCTTT.